The clone carrying this TCR beta chain has only a few counts. What it binds is not known. This sample was included in a study of T-cell memory formation after mild COVID-19. Overall study context: In these data, TCR clusters were largely donor specific. Whole-study findings and limits: Shrinking CD4+ clones resided mostly in CM and EM, and CD8+ ones in EMRA. Clones that got smaller from day 15 to 85 had even CD4/CD8, while clones growing later tipped toward CD4+.

Losses at the gene ends were 6 bases for V and 7 bases for J; bases not matched to a gene: 10. CDR3 length: 16 residues. The V gene's germline CDR1 is MNHNS and CDR2 SASEGT. TCR alpha and TCR beta cDNA libraries carrying sample barcodes and UMIs were produced by 5'RACE using constant-segment primers. Using its own MiXCR run on the 5' RACE reads, TCRdb lists one record per CDR3 protein. The sample has a few hundred thousand distinct CDR3 sequences, 27% seen once. The sequence was obtained from an adult woman who had mild COVID-19 (a few samples of this study predate the infection). Cell type and time point are not known. This chain links TRBV6-1 with TRBJ2-7, with 15 nucleotides matching TRBD2. Material: PBMCs or a T cell subset sorted from them (not recorded which). This CDR3 reads CASSAGLAGGMWEQYF. The CDR3 DNA sequence: TGTGCCAGCAGCGCGGGACTAGCGGGAGGAATGTGGGAGCAGTACTTC.